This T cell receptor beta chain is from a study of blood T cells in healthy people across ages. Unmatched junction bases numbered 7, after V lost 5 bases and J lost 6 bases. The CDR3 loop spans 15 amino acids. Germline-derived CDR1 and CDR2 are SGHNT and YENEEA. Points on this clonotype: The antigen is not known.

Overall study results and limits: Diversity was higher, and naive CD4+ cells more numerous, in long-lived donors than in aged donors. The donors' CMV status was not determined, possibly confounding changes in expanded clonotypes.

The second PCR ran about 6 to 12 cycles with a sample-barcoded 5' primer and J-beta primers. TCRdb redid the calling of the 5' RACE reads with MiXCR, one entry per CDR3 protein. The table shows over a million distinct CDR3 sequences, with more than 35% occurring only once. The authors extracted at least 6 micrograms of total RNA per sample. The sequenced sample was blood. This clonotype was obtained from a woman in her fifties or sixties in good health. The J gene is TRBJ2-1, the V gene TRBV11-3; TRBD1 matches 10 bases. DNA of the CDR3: TGTGCCAGCAGCCTAACCGGGACAGGGGTCAATGAGCAGTTCTTC. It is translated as CASSLTGTGVNEQFF.